The following is a T cell receptor (beta chain) sequence with its context. The antigen is undetermined. The sample originates from a study of cytomegalovirus exposure and HLA in healthy donors. Study-level results: Presence/absence analyses assumed roughly uniform sequencing depth across donors, which may not hold. As was reported, the classifier diagnosed cytomegalovirus status with high specificity and sensitivity.

The PCR contained 60 Vbeta and 13 Jbeta primers. The protocol was immunoSEQ multiplex PCR, while the TCRdb copy is restricted to in-frame clones and leaves out a portion. The repertoire has 100,000 to 150,000 clones, roughly 9.6% of them found once; the top ten carry approximately 7.5%. There are 15 residues in the CDR3. Losses at the gene ends were 5 bases for V and 6 bases for J; bases not matched to a gene: 12. The V gene's germline CDR1 is MNHNY and CDR2 SVGAGI (reference sequence). This receptor was obtained from a woman between 35 and 50 years old in good health and CMV-seropositive. The sample comprised PBMCs. The rearrangement uses TRBV6-6 and TRBJ2-7; 8 bases are shared with TRBD1. The CDR3 region is CASSIPGTGPREQYF. The CDR3 DNA is TGTGCCAGCAGTATACCGGGGACAGGACCTCGCGAGCAGTACTTC.